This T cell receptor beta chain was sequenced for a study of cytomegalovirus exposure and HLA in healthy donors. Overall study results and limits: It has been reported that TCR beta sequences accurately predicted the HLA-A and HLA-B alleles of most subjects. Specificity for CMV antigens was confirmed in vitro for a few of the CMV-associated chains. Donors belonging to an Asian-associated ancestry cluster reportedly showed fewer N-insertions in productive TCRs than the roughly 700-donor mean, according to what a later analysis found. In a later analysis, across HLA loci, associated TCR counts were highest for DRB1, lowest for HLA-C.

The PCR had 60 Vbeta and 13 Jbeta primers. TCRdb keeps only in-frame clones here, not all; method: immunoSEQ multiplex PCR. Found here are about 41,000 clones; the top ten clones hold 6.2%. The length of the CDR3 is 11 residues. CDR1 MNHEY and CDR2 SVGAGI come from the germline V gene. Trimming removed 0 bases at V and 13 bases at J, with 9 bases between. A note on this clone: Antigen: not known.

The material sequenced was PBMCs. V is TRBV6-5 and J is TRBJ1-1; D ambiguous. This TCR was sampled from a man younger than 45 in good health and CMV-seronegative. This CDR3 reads CASSYSTVVFF. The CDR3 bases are TGTGCCAGCAGTTACTCTACAGTGGTTTTCTTT.